The rows below give T cell receptor beta chains drawn from one sample of a study of T-cell reconstitution after alpha-beta-depleted transplantation in children. Each CDR3 protein is one row after TCRdb ran MiXCR on the PCR reads. The sample consists of 500,000 or so distinct CDR3 sequences, about 33% of them appearing once. The specimen comprised PBMCs from the stem cell graft donor, sampled from the stem cell graft. The receptor source for this set is a human donor who donated a stem cell graft to a child with aplastic anemia. Each CDR3 is given with its conserved first and last residue. D genes are given only for firm matches. Clone size is shown for a subset of rows, as once, few, many or a class of expanded clone.

V	J	D	size	CDR3	DNA
TRBV12-3/TRBV12-4	TRBJ1-2	.	.	CASGPAPYGYTF	TGTGCCAGCGGGCCGGCACCCTATGGCTACACCTTC
TRBV18	TRBJ2-1	.	few	CASSPPAGGYNEQFF	TGTGCCAGCTCACCACCGGCTGGAGGGTACAATGAGCAGTTCTTC
TRBV29-1	TRBJ2-1	TRBD2	.	CSVQRTSGNEQFF	TGCAGCGTACAACGGACTAGCGGCAATGAGCAGTTCTTC
TRBV28	TRBJ2-3	.	.	CASSPGLLTSTDTQYF	TGTGCCAGCAGTCCAGGGTTATTAACAAGCACAGATACGCAGTATTTT
TRBV30	TRBJ1-2	.	few	CAFPGGVGYGYTF	TGTGCCTTCCCCGGGGGGGTTGGCTATGGCTACACCTTC
TRBV29-1	TRBJ2-6	.	few	CSVGTVYANVLTF	TGCAGCGTAGGGACGGTGTATGCCAACGTCCTGACTTTC
TRBV7-2	TRBJ1-4	.	.	CASSTGTNGEKLFF	TGTGCCAGCAGCACCGGGACGAACGGGGAAAAACTGTTTTTT
TRBV5-1	TRBJ2-5	.	few	CASSYRDIQETQYF	TGCGCCAGCAGCTACCGGGACATCCAAGAGACCCAGTACTTC
TRBV5-5	TRBJ1-2	.	few	CASSPAGGANYGYTF	TGTGCCAGCAGCCCCGCCGGAGGGGCCAACTATGGCTACACCTTC
TRBV7-2	TRBJ2-2	TRBD2	.	CASSFEAGGNTGELFF	TGTGCCAGCAGCTTCGAGGCGGGAGGCAACACCGGGGAGCTGTTTTTT
TRBV6-5	TRBJ2-3	TRBD2	.	CASSFFTTSGRGTDTQYF	TGTGCCAGCAGTTTCTTTACGACTAGCGGGAGGGGCACAGATACGCAGTATTTT
TRBV19	TRBJ2-6	.	.	CASTAPGSSGANVLTF	TGTGCCAGTACCGCCCCAGGGAGCTCCGGGGCCAACGTCCTGACTTTC
TRBV7-2	TRBJ2-3	.	.	CASSFNPVRADTQYF	TGTGCCAGCAGCTTTAATCCGGTGAGGGCAGATACGCAGTATTTT
TRBV20-1	TRBJ1-4	.	.	CSARARGNLLGEKLFF	TGCAGTGCTAGAGCCCGGGGGAACCTCCTGGGTGAAAAACTGTTTTTT
TRBV30	TRBJ1-5	.	few	CAWSVIGTQPQHF	TGTGCCTGGAGTGTTATAGGTACTCAGCCCCAGCATTTT
TRBV6-1	TRBJ2-5	.	.	CASTSAVQETQYF	TGTGCCAGCACCTCAGCGGTCCAAGAGACCCAGTACTTC
TRBV6-2/TRBV6-3	TRBJ2-1	.	.	CASSPSGLHEQFF	TGTGCCAGCTCACCTTCGGGACTCCATGAGCAGTTCTTC
TRBV28	TRBJ2-4	.	.	CASSGTGTFFGKNIQYF	TGTGCCAGCAGTGGGACCGGGACCTTCTTTGGCAAAAACATTCAGTACTTC
TRBV12-3/TRBV12-4	TRBJ2-3	TRBD1	.	CASCLGDSPNTDTQYF	TGTGCCAGCTGTTTAGGGGACAGCCCAAACACAGATACGCAGTATTTT
TRBV6-5	TRBJ1-2	.	.	CASVGGGHNYGYTF	TGTGCCAGCGTTGGTGGGGGGCACAACTATGGCTACACCTTC
TRBV12-5	TRBJ2-2	.	.	CASGLVRTGTNTGELFF	TGTGCTAGTGGTTTGGTACGGACGGGAACGAACACCGGGGAGCTGTTTTTT
TRBV7-8	TRBJ2-1	.	.	CASRNSGRGENEQFF	TGTGCCAGCAGGAATAGTGGCAGGGGGGAAAATGAGCAGTTCTTC